The 9 T cell receptor beta chains listed next were all sequenced from one sample in a study of blood T cell repertoires in COVID-19. Clones were sequenced by immunoSEQ multiplex PCR, and TCRdb holds only the in-frame ones, with some missing. The table lists fewer than 300,000 clones, about four fifths of them singletons. Sequences were obtained from PBMCs or T cells enriched from blood (not recorded which). These receptors were collected from a middle-aged man who had been exposed to COVID-19.

The V and J genes are TRBV10-1 and TRBJ2-5; TRBD2 matches at 8 bases. The CDR3 spans 15 residues. Germline CDR1 is WNHNN and CDR2 is SYGVQD (reference sequence). J gave up 6 bases and V 2 bases, and 8 bases lay outside the gene matches. The CDR3, as DNA: TGCGCCAGCAGTGAGAGCGGGAGCGGGGAGAAGACCCAGTACTTC. Its protein product is CASSESGSGEKTQYF.

J is TRBJ1-2 and V is TRBV5-1; 9 bases are a match to TRBD1. V was clipped by 4 bases and J by 7 bases; unmatched bases: 11. Germline values: CDR1 SGHRS, CDR2 YFSETQ. There are 15 residues in the CDR3. CDR3 protein: CASSEIRDRARGYTF. DNA of the CDR3: TGCGCCAGCAGCGAGATCCGGGACAGGGCTCGTGGCTACACCTTC.

The V and J genes are TRBV29-1 and TRBJ1-1, with a tentative D call TRBD1 (5 bases). Germline CDR1 and CDR2: SQVTM and ANQGSEA. The CDR3 totals 15 residues. The V end lost 7 bases, the J end lost 4 bases, and 22 bases lay between the germline ends. The CDR3 DNA is TGCAGCGCACCCGGACAATTGGGGCGTTCCACTGAAGCTTTCTTT. It codes for CSAPGQLGRSTEAFF.

The chain uses TRBV9 and TRBJ2-7; 7 nucleotides match TRBD1. In germline, CDR1 is SGDLS, CDR2 YYNGEE. This CDR3 has 15 residues. V shed 3 bases and J 0 bases; nucleotides not matched to a gene: 6. The CDR3 loop reads CASSAGTVRSYEQYF. In DNA, the CDR3 is TGTGCCAGCAGCGCCGGGACAGTCCGCTCCTACGAGCAGTACTTC.

The chain uses TRBV13 and TRBJ1-3; 9 nucleotides match TRBD1. V shed 5 bases, J shed 3 bases, and the junction held 5 bases outside the gene matches. The CDR3 is 15 amino acids. The V gene's germline CDR1 is PRHDT and CDR2 FYEKMQ (reference sequence). The DNA of the CDR3 is TGTGCCAGCAGCCCACAGGGGGCGAGTGGAAACACCATATATTTT. Amino acid sequence: CASSPQGASGNTIYF.

Only one count was recorded for this clone. The chain is built from TRBV18 and TRBJ2-7; 9 positions agree with TRBD2. Germline CDR1 reads KGHSH; CDR2 reads LQKENI. The CDR3 has 17 residues. Losses at the gene ends were 1 base for V and 6 bases for J; bases not matched to a gene: 13. CDR3 sequence (DNA): TGTGCCAGCTCACCACGTTCGGCAGGTAGCGGGGGTGGCGAGCAGTACTTC. It encodes CASSPRSAGSGGGEQYF.

The rearrangement uses TRBV5-1 and TRBJ2-1, with 7 bases lining up with TRBD2. CDR1 is SGHRS, CDR2 YFSETQ, per germline. The CDR3 is made up of 14 amino acids. V was clipped by 1 base and J by 11 bases; unmatched bases: 9. The CDR3 is CASSLNSRERQQFF. CDR3 nucleotides: TGCGCCAGCAGCTTGAACTCGCGGGAGCGTCAGCAGTTCTTC.

The chain joins TRBV29-1 to TRBJ1-1; possible D gene TRBD1, 5 bases. The CDR3 runs 12 residues. Germline assignment: CDR1 SQVTM and CDR2 ANQGSEA. The ends were cut back, 7 bases at V and 2 bases at J, with 11 bases in the middle. CDR3 coding DNA: TGCAGCGCGTTCCAGGGTAACACTGAAGCTTTCTTT. Translation: CSAFQGNTEAFF.

The V call is TRBV2, the J call TRBJ2-1, with 9 bases aligning to TRBD2. The CDR3 contains 13 residues. Germline CDR1 SNHLY, CDR2 FYNNEI. V dropped 9 bases and J dropped 6; count of bases not matched to a gene: 6. CDR3 in amino acids: CASIAGVGNEQFF. The CDR3 DNA reads as TGTGCCAGTATAGCGGGAGTCGGCAATGAGCAGTTCTTC.